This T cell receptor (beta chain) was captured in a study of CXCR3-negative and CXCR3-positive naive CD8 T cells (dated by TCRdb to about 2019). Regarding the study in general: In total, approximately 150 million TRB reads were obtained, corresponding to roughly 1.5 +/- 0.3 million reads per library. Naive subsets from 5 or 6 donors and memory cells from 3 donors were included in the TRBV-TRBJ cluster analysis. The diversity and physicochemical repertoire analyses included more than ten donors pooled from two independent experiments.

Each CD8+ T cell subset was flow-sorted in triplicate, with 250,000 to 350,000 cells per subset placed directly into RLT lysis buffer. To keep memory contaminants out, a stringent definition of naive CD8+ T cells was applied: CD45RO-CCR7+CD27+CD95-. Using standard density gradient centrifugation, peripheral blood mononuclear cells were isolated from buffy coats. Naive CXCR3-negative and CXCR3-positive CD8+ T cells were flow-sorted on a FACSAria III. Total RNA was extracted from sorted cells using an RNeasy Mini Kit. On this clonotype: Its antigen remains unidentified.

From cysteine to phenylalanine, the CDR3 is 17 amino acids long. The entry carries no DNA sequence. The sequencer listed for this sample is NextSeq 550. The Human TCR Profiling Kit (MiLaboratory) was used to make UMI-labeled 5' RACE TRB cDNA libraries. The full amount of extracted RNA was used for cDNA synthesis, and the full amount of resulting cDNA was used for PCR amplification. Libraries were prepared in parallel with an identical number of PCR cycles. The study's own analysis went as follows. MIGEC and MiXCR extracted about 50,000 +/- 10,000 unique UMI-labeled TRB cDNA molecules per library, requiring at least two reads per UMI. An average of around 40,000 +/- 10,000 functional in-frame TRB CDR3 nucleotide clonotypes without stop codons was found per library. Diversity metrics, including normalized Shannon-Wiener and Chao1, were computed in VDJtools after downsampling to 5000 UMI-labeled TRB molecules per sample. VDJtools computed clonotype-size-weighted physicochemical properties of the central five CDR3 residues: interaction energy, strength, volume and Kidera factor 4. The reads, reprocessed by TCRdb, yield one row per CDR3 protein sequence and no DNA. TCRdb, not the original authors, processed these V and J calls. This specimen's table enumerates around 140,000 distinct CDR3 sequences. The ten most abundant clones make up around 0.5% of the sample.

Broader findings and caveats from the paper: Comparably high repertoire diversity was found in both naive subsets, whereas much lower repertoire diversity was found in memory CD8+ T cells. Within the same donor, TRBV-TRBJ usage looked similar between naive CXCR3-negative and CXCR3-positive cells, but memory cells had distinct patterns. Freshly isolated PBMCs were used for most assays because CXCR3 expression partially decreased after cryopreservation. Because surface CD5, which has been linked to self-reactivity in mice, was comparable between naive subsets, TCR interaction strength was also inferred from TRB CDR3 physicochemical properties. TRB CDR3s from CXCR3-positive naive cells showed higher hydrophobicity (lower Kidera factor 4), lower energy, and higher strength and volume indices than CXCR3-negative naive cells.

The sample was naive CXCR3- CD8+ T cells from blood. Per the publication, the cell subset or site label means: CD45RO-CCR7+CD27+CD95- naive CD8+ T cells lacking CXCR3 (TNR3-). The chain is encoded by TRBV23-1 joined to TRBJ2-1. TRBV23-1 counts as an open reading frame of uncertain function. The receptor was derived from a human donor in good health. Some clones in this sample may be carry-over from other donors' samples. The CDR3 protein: CASSQSVLASSYNEQFF.